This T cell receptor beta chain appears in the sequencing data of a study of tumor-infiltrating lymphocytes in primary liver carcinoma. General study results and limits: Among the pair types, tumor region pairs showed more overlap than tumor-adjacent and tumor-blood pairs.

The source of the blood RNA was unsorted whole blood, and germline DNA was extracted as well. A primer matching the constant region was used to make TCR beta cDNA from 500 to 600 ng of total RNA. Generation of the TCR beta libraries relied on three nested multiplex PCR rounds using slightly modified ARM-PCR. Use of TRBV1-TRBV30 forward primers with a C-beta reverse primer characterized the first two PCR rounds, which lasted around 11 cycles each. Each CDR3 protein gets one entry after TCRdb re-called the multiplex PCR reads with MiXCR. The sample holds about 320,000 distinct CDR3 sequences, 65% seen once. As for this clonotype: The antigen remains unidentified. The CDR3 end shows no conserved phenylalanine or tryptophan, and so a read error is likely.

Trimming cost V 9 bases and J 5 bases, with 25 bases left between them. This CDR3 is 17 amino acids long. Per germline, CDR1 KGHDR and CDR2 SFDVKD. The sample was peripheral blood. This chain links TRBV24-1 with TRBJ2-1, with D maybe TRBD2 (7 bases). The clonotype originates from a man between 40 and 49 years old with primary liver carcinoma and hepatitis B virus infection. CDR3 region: CATAQGGGRGFNNEQFL. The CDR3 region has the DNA TGTGCCACCGCCCAGGGAGGGGGGCGAGGATTTAACAATGAGCAGTTCCTC.